Only one count was recorded for the clone carrying this T cell receptor (beta chain). The data are from a study of blood T cell repertoires in COVID-19. V lost 6 bases to trimming and J lost 2 bases; unmatched junction nucleotides: 8. Germline CDR1 reads SEHNR; CDR2 reads FQNEAQ (reference sequence). CDR3 size: 17 residues. Profiling relied on immunoSEQ multiplex PCR, and the TCRdb table lists in-frame clones only, not all of them. This repertoire shows about 150,000 clones, 80% to 90% found once; its top ten account for 4%. Source material: peripheral blood. The source of this sequence is a woman aged 70-85 years with acute or convalescent COVID-19. The gene calls are TRBV7-9 and TRBJ2-1, with TRBD2 matching 12 bases. In DNA, the CDR3 is TGTGCCAGCAGTCCTCCACTAGCGGGGGGCCCCTACAATGAGCAGTTCTTC. The encoded protein is CASSPPLAGGPYNEQFF.